This is a list of T cell receptor beta chains from one sample in a study of graft-versus-host responses after intestinal transplantation. The repertoire was sequenced with immunoSEQ multiplex PCR; TCRdb's copy has only in-frame clones and lacks some. The table has approximately 80,000 clones, roughly 91% seen once. These receptors have no identified antigens. Here the sequenced sample was unstimulated CD4+ T cells sorted from spleen or lymph node cells, taken before intestinal transplant. Every receptor here comes from a human donor who received an intestinal transplant. Both conserved end residues are part of each CDR3. The D gene is left open where the match is weak. Part of the rows lack a size; the others show once, few, many or a class for expanded clones.

TRBV29-1	TRBD1	-	TRBJ1-4	TGCAGCTCTTGGACAGGGCTGAATGAAAAACTGTTTTTT	CSSWTGLNEKLFF
TRBV9	-	-	TRBJ1-1	TGTGCCAGCAGCGGGCATACAGGGGAAGCTTTCTTT	CASSGHTGEAFF
TRBV27	-	-	TRBJ1-4	TGTGCCAGCGGGTTTTTTCGGTGGGGGGGCTCTTCCTACGCAACTAATGAAAAACTGTTTTTT	CASGFFRWGGSSYATNEKLFF
TRBV6-5	TRBD1	-	TRBJ1-1	TGTGCCAGCAGTTACTTAGGGGGCGCGACCTATGAAGCTTTCTTT	CASSYLGGATYEAFF
TRBV5-1	TRBD1	once	TRBJ2-5	TGCGCCAGCAGCGGCGGGACAGGGGTCCAAGAGACCCAGTACTTC	CASSGGTGVQETQYF
TRBV7-9	-	-	TRBJ2-6	TGTGCCAGCAGCTTAGGTATATCTGGGGCCAACGTCCTGACTTTC	CASSLGISGANVLTF
TRBV5-1	TRBD1	-	TRBJ2-7	TGCGCCAGCAGCTTGGGTGGACAGGGAGGCTACGAGCAGTACTTC	CASSLGGQGGYEQYF
TRBV10-3	TRBD2	few	TRBJ2-3	TGTGCCACCGGGACTAGCGGGGGTTTCACAGATACGCAGTATTTT	CATGTSGGFTDTQYF
TRBV5-1	-	-	TRBJ2-6	TGCGCCAGCAGCTCAACGAGGGAGGCCAACGTCCTGACTTTC	CASSSTREANVLTF
TRBV2	TRBD1	-	TRBJ2-7	TGTGCCAGCAGACAGGGGCCTGCCTACGAGCAGTACTTC	CASRQGPAYEQYF
TRBV29-1	TRBD2	-	TRBJ2-5	TGCAGCGTTTCTTTTAGCGGGAGACTCCAAGAGACCCAGTACTTC	CSVSFSGRLQETQYF
TRBV28	-	-	TRBJ1-5	TGTGCCAGCGGGGACGTGACAGCGGGGCGGCCCCAGCATTTT	CASGDVTAGRPQHF
TRBV5-6	TRBD2	-	TRBJ2-3	TGTGCCAGCAGCTTGCCGGGGGGTTGGACAGATACGCAGTATTTT	CASSLPGGWTDTQYF
TRBV4-1	TRBD1	-	TRBJ1-2	TGCGCCAGCAGCCAACCCGGGACAGCCAACTATGGCTACACCTTC	CASSQPGTANYGYTF
TRBV28	-	-	TRBJ1-3	TGTGCCAGCAGAATGCAGGGGGGAAACACCATATATTTT	CASRMQGGNTIYF
TRBV28	TRBD2	-	TRBJ2-7	TGTGCCAGCAGTTTACATTCAGCGGGATCATACGAGCAGTACTTC	CASSLHSAGSYEQYF
TRBV28	TRBD1	-	TRBJ2-7	TGTGCCAGCAGTGGCTTGGGACAGGTGCGATCCTACGAGCAGTACTTC	CASSGLGQVRSYEQYF
TRBV11-2	-	-	TRBJ2-7	TGTGCCAGCAGCTTGTACGGGGCCTACGAGCAGTACTTC	CASSLYGAYEQYF
TRBV4-1	-	-	TRBJ1-2	TGCGCCAGCAGCCAAGAGGTGAGGAACTATGGCTACACCTTC	CASSQEVRNYGYTF
TRBV5-4	-	-	TRBJ2-1	TGTGCCAGCAGCTTAGGGACATACAGCCCTCTTGGCAATGAGCAGTTCTTC	CASSLGTYSPLGNEQFF
TRBV5-4	-	-	TRBJ1-1	TGTGCCAGCAGCTCGGGGGTGGCGCTGGCTGAAGCTTTCTTT	CASSSGVALAEAFF
TRBV27	TRBD2	-	TRBJ2-7	TGTGCCAGCAGGGGACTAGCGGGAACCCTTTACGAGCAGTACTTC	CASRGLAGTLYEQYF
TRBV9	TRBD1	-	TRBJ2-5	TGTGCCAGCAGCAACACCGGGCAGGGGGCTAGGGAGACCCAGTACTTC	CASSNTGQGARETQYF
TRBV28	-	-	TRBJ1-1	TGTGCCAGCAGTTTAGTTGGACAGCCGAACACTGAAGCTTTCTTT	CASSLVGQPNTEAFF
TRBV7-9	TRBD2	-	TRBJ2-3	TGTGCCAGCAGCAACAGCGGGGTAGCGGATACGCAGTATTTT	CASSNSGVADTQYF
TRBV7-2	TRBD1	-	TRBJ1-2	TGTGCCAGCAGCTCCCAGACAGGGGGCGGAGGTGGCTACACCTTC	CASSSQTGGGGGYTF
TRBV5-1	TRBD2	-	TRBJ2-2	TGCGCCAGCAGCTTGGGACTAGCGGGAGCGGGTTCCGGGGAGCTGTTTTTT	CASSLGLAGAGSGELFF
TRBV18	TRBD1	-	TRBJ2-7	TGTGCCAGCTCACCAGGGACAGCCTCTTACGAGCAGTACTTC	CASSPGTASYEQYF
TRBV28	-	-	TRBJ1-6	TGTGCCAGCAGGCCAGGGGAAAATTCACCCCTCCACTTT	CASRPGENSPLHF
TRBV7-9	TRBD1	medium-sized	TRBJ1-2	TGTGCCAGCAGCTTAACGACCGGGACAGGGGGCGCGTATGGCTACACCTTC	CASSLTTGTGGAYGYTF
TRBV5-4	TRBD1	once	TRBJ2-7	TGTGCCAGCGAGGGCAAAGGGGGCGGATCCTACGAGCAGTACTTC	CASEGKGGGSYEQYF
TRBV5-1	-	-	TRBJ2-7	TGCGCCAGCAGCTTGTTGGACTCCAACTCCGAGCAGTACTTC	CASSLLDSNSEQYF
TRBV4-2	TRBD2	-	TRBJ2-7	TGTGCCAGCAGCCTTAGCGGGGATTCCTACGAGCAGTACTTC	CASSLSGDSYEQYF
TRBV5-4	-	few	TRBJ2-3	TGTGCCAGCAGCTTGGTGGCGGGATCGGATACGCAGTATTTT	CASSLVAGSDTQYF
TRBV28	-	-	TRBJ2-2	TGTGCCAGCAGTTTAGTGAGGCCCTGGCAGACCGGGGAGCTGTTTTTT	CASSLVRPWQTGELFF
TRBV5-4	TRBD2	-	TRBJ2-2	TGTGCCAGCGGCCTAGCGGGAGTAGACACCGGGGAGCTGTTTTTT	CASGLAGVDTGELFF
TRBV5-1	TRBD2	-	TRBJ2-1	TGCGCCAGCAGCTTGGGGCCGGGGGGCTACAATGAGCAGTTCTTC	CASSLGPGGYNEQFF
TRBV28	-	-	TRBJ2-1	TGTGCCAGCAGTATTATTAACAATGAGCAGTTCTTC	CASSIINNEQFF
TRBV5-5	TRBD2	-	TRBJ2-2	TGTGCCAGCAGCTTGACAGCGGGAGGCACCGGGGAGCTGTTTTTT	CASSLTAGGTGELFF
TRBV6-1	-	once	TRBJ1-5	TGTGCCAGCACCGACCCCAGGGTGCCCCAGCATTTT	CASTDPRVPQHF
TRBV5-5	-	-	TRBJ1-6	TGTGCCAGCAGCGCTGGCGGCCCGGGAACCTCCTATAATTCACCCCTCCACTTT	CASSAGGPGTSYNSPLHF
TRBV7-2	TRBD2	-	TRBJ2-7	TGTGCCAGCAGCTTAATTTTAGGACTAGCATCCTACGAGCAGTACTTC	CASSLILGLASYEQYF
TRBV18	-	few	TRBJ1-2	TGTGCCAGCTCACCAGCAGGGTCTAACTATGGCTACACCTTC	CASSPAGSNYGYTF
TRBV6-5	-	-	TRBJ2-7	TGTGCCAGCAGCCGGGCGGGCGCCTTTGGGTACGAGCAGTACTTC	CASSRAGAFGYEQYF
TRBV15	-	-	TRBJ1-2	TGTGCCACCAGCAGAGATCGGACAGTCTATGGCTACACCTTC	CATSRDRTVYGYTF
TRBV2	-	-	TRBJ2-2	TGTGCCAGCAGTGACTATACCGGGGAGCTGTTTTTT	CASSDYTGELFF
TRBV29-1	TRBD1	-	TRBJ2-7	TGCAGCGTGTCCCCCCGAGGTGGGACAGGGAAACTTTACGAGCAGTACTTC	CSVSPRGGTGKLYEQYF
TRBV7-2	-	-	TRBJ1-5	TGTGCCAGCAGCTTAGACACTAGCAATCAGCCCCAGCATTTT	CASSLDTSNQPQHF
TRBV2	TRBD2	-	TRBJ2-3	TGTGCCGGATCGTGGGGAAGTTTGGCGGGAGGGCCCACAGATACGCAGTATTTT	CAGSWGSLAGGPTDTQYF
TRBV6-1	-	few	TRBJ1-1	TGTGCCAGCATCGCAGGGCTGAACACTGAAGCTTTCTTT	CASIAGLNTEAFF
TRBV18	TRBD1	-	TRBJ1-2	TGTGCCAGCTCAAAAACCCCGATGGACAGGTGGAGTGACTATGGCTACACCTTC	CASSKTPMDRWSDYGYTF
TRBV7-2	TRBD2	-	TRBJ2-1	TGTGCCAGCAGCTTATTAGCGGGGGGGCATGAGCAGTTCTTC	CASSLLAGGHEQFF
TRBV30	TRBD1	-	TRBJ1-5	TGTGCCTGGAGTAGGAGGACAGGGGGGTCTTCCCAGCATTTT	CAWSRRTGGSSQHF